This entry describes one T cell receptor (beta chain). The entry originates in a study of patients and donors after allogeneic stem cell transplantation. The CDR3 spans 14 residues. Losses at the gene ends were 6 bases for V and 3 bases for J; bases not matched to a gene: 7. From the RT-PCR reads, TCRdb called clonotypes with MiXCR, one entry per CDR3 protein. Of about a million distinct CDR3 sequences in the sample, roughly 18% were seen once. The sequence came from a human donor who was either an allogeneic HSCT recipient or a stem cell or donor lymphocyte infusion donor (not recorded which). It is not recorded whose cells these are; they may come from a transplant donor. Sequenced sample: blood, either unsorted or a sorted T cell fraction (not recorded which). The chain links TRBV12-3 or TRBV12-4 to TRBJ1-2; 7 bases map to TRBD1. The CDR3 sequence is CASRSTGSDYGYTF. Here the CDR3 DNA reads TGTGCCAGCAGGTCGACAGGGTCGGACTATGGCTACACCTTC.